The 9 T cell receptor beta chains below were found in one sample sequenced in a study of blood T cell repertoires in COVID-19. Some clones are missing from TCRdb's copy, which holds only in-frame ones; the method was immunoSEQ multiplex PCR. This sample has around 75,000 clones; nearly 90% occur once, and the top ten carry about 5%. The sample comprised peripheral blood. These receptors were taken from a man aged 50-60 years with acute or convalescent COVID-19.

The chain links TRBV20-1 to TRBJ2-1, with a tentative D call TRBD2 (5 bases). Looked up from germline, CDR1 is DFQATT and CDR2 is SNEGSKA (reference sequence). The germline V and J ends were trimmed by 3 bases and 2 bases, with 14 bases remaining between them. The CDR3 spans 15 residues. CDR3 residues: CSASSGGPAYNEQFF. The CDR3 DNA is TGCAGTGCTAGTTCGGGCGGGCCTGCCTACAATGAGCAGTTCTTC.

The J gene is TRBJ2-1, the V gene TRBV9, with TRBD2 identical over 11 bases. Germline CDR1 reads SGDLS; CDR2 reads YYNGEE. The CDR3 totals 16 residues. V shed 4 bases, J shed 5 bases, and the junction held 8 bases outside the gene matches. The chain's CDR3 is CASSLPGTSGHNEQFF. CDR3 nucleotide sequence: TGTGCCAGCAGCCTCCCCGGGACTAGCGGCCACAATGAGCAGTTCTTC.

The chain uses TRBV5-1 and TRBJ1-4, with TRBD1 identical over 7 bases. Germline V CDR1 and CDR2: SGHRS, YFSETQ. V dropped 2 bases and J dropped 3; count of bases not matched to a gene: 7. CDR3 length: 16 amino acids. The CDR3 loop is CASSFETGVANEKLFF. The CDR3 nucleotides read TGCGCCAGCAGCTTCGAAACAGGGGTGGCTAATGAAAAACTGTTTTTT.

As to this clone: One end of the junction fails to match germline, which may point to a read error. CDR3 amino acids: CASSASHQPQHF. Here the CDR3 DNA reads TGTGCCAGCAGTGCTAGCCATCAGCCCCAGCATTTT. V and J are TRBV12-3 or TRBV12-4 and TRBJ1-5; D unresolved. The CDR3 spans 12 residues.

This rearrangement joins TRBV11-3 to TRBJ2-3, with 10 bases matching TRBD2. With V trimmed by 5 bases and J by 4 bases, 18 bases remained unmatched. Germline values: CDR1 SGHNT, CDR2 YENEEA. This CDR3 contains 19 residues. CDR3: CASSRRLLAGAFSPDTQYF. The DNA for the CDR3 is TGTGCCAGCAGCCGGCGTCTCCTAGCGGGAGCCTTTAGCCCAGATACGCAGTATTTT.

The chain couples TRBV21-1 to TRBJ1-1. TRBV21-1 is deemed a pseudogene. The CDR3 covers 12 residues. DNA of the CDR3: TGTGCCAGCAGGGATGCGGGCAGTCGGGCTTTCTTT. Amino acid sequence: CASRDAGSRAFF.

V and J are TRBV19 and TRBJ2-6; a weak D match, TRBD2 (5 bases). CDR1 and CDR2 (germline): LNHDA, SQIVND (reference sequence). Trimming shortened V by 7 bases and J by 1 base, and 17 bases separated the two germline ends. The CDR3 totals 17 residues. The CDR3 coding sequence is TGTGCCAGTAACATAGGACTCTTTGCGTCTGGGGCCAACGTCCTGACTTTC. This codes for CASNIGLFASGANVLTF.

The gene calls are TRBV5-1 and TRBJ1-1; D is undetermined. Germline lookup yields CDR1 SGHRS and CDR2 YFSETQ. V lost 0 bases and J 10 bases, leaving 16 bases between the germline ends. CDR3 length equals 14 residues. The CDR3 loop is CASSLDSVFSGAFF. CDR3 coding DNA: TGCGCCAGCAGCTTGGATTCTGTATTCTCGGGAGCTTTCTTT.

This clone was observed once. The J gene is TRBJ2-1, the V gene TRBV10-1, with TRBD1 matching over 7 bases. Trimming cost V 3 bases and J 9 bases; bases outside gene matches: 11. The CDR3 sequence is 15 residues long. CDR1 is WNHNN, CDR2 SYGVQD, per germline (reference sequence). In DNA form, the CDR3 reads TGCGCCAGCAGTGATACAGGGGTAGTTGGTGGTGAGCAGTTCTTC. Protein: CASSDTGVVGGEQFF.